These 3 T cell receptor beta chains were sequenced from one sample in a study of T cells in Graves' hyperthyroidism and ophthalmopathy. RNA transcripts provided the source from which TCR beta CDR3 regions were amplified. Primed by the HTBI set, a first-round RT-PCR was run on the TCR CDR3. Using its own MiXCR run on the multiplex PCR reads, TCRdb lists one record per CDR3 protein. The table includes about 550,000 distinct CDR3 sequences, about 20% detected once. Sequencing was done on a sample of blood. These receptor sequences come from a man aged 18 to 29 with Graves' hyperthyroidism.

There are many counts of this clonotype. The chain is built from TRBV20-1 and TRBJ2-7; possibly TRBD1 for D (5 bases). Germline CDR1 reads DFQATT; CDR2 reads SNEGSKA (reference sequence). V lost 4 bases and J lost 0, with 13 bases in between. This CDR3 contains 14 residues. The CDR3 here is CSAMRRGSSYEQYF. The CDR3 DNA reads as TGCAGTGCTATGAGAAGGGGCAGCTCCTACGAGCAGTACTTC.

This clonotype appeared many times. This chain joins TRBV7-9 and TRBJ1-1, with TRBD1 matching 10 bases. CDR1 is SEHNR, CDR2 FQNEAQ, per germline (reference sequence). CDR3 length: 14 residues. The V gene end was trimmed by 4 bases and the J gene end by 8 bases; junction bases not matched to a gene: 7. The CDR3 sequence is CASSSGTGVKEAFF. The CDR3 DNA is TGTGCCAGCAGCTCTGGGACAGGGGTCAAAGAAGCTTTCTTT.

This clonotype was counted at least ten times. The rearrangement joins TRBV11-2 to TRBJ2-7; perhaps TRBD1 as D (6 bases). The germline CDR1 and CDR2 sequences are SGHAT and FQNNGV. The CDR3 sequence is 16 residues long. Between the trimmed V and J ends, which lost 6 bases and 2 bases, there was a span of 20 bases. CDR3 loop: CASRSLRTASAYEQYF. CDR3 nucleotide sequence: TGTGCCAGCAGGTCCCTGAGGACAGCTTCAGCCTACGAGCAGTACTTC.